This T cell receptor (beta chain) was obtained from a study of blood T cell repertoires in COVID-19. This CDR3 is 15 amino acids long. Deletions cut 6 bases from V and 5 bases from J, with 15 bases between. In germline, CDR1 is KGHDR, CDR2 SFDVKD. Sequenced by immunoSEQ multiplex PCR; TCRdb stores in-frame clones only, minus some. The sample holds 100,000 to 120,000 clones, over 65% seen once. This clonotype originated in a middle-aged woman with acute or convalescent COVID-19. The sample was peripheral blood. This rearrangement joins TRBV24-1 to TRBJ2-2, with D maybe TRBD1 (6 bases). Written as DNA, the CDR3 is TGTGCCACCAGTATTGGCCACAGGGATACCGGGGAGCTGTTTTTT. This encodes CATSIGHRDTGELFF.